The T cell receptor beta chain described here comes from a study of CD8 T cells in ankylosing spondylitis. Overall study results and limits: Within matched ankylosing spondylitis synovial fluid, disease-linked clones were reportedly significantly enriched. For ankylosing spondylitis blood, a TCR beta motif of several highly homologous variants appeared characteristic.

The CDR3 runs to 13 residues. The ends were cut back, 2 bases at V and 3 bases at J, with 8 bases in the middle. Germline values: CDR1 SGHAT, CDR2 FQNNGV. This clonotype was counted many times. Its antigen is unknown. 5'-RACE, quantitative and with molecular barcodes, yielded the TCR beta libraries. TCRdb recomputed calls from the 5' RACE reads with MiXCR, one row per CDR3 protein. In the table there are some 220,000 distinct CDR3 sequences, about 6.7% of which are singletons. The chain couples TRBV11-2 to TRBJ2-7, with D unresolved. Input material: blood, either unsorted or a sorted T cell fraction (not recorded which). The TCR comes from a male donor with ankylosing spondylitis. Written as DNA, the CDR3 is TGTGCCAGCAGCTTATGGGTAAGCTACGAGCAGTACTTC. This gives the protein CASSLWVSYEQYF.